The sequence of this T cell receptor (beta chain) was determined in a study of quantifying T cell responses using KT2 cells. Study at large: Reverse transcription used primers in the TCR alpha and beta constant regions. Estimated efficiency of the T4 ligation step was above 9% under optimum conditions.

This CDR3 has 14 amino acids. V shed 3 bases and J shed 2 bases, with 14 bases lying between them. Germline loops: CDR1 DFQATT, CDR2 SNEGSKA (reference sequence). The table lists this clonotype with many counts. Fixed numbers of PBMC received varying amounts of KT2 cells. An oligo carrying a UMI was ligated to the cDNA 3' end. First-round PCR used 4 cycles and beta primers RC1.1 and RC1.2 covering TRBC1 and TRBC2. TCRdb reanalysed the UMI-ligation and nested PCR reads using MiXCR and keeps one entry per CDR3 protein. The data contain under 35,000 distinct CDR3 sequences, roughly 8% of them singletons. The receptor's source is a human donor. The source material was PBMCs spiked with cells of the T cell clone KT2. The chain joins TRBV20-1 to TRBJ2-7; D might be TRBD2 (5 bases). The CDR3: CSASLEEWTYEQYF. The CDR3, as DNA: TGCAGTGCTAGTCTGGAGGAGTGGACCTACGAGCAGTACTTC.